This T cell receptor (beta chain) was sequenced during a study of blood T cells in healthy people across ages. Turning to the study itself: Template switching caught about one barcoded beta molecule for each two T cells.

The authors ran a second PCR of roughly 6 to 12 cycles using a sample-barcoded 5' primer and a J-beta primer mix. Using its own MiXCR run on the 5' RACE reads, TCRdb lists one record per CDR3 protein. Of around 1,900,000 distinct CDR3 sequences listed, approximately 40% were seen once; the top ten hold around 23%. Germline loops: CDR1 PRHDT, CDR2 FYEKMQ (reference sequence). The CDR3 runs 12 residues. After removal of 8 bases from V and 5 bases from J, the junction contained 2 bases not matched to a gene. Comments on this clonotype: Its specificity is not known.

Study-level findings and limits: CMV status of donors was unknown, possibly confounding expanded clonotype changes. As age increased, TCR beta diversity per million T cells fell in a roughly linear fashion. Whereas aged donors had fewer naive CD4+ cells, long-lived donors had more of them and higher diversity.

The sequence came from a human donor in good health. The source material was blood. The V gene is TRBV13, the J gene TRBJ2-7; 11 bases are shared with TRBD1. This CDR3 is CASGTGGDEQYF. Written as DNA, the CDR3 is TGTGCCAGCGGGACAGGGGGTGACGAGCAGTACTTC.